A single sample is the source of the 22 T cell receptor beta chains below, sequenced in a study of cytomegalovirus exposure and HLA in healthy donors. PCR was performed using 60 Vbeta and 13 Jbeta primers. TCRdb keeps only in-frame clones here, not all; method: immunoSEQ multiplex PCR. The profile shows about 150,000 clones, about 68% of them singletons. The sequenced sample was PBMCs. The receptors derive from a man younger than 35 in good health and CMV-seronegative.

The CDR3 DNA reads as TGTGCCAGCACTCTAACCCCAGGGAGGACCGGAGCTAACTATGGCTACACCTTC. The encoded protein is CASTLTPGRTGANYGYTF. The chain carries TRBV28 and TRBJ1-2, with a weak D call TRBD1 (5 bases). The CDR3 runs to 18 residues. The germline V and J ends were trimmed by 7 bases and 0 bases, with 24 bases remaining between them. In germline, CDR1 is MDHEN, CDR2 SYDVKM.

The genes are TRBV30 and TRBJ1-1, with a weak D call TRBD1 (6 bases). The germline V and J ends were trimmed by 2 bases and 9 bases, with 10 bases remaining between them. CDR3 length equals 11 residues. Germline values: CDR1 GTSNPN, CDR2 SVGIG (reference sequence). CDR3: CAWSPGGQAFF. The CDR3 nucleotides are TGTGCCTGGAGTCCCGGGGGGCAAGCTTTCTTT.

A remark on this clone: One junction end disagrees with the germline gene, perhaps due to a read error. This chain links TRBV7-9 with TRBJ2-7; D gene uncertain. Germline CDR1 is SEHNR and CDR2 is FQNEAQ (reference sequence). CDR3 length equals 12 residues. This CDR3 is CSSSSGGGEQYF. The CDR3, as DNA: TGTTCCAGCAGCTCTGGCGGTGGGGAGCAGTACTTC.

This chain joins TRBV27 and TRBJ2-7; 8 nucleotides align to TRBD1. The V and J ends lost 3 bases and 3 bases, in that order; junction bases with no gene match: 4. The CDR3 loop spans 14 amino acids. Per germline, CDR1 MNHEY and CDR2 SMNVEV (reference sequence). CDR3 nucleotide sequence: TGTGCCAGCAGTTTGTGGGACAGGAGCTACGAGCAGTACTTC. Protein sequence: CASSLWDRSYEQYF.

The V call is TRBV7-2, the J call TRBJ2-5; 12 bases fit TRBD2. Matching the DNA end better, TRBJ2-7 makes the J call doubtful. The CDR3 runs to 16 residues. Per germline, CDR1 SGHTA and CDR2 FQGNSA. The CDR3 spells CASSLLGLAGSYEQYF. As DNA, the CDR3 is TGTGCCAGCAGCTTGTTAGGACTAGCGGGATCCTACGAGCAGTACTTC.

This clone was counted between two and nine times. The chain joins TRBV27 to TRBJ1-2; D possibly corresponds to TRBD1 (5 bases). Germline assignment: CDR1 MNHEY and CDR2 SMNVEV (reference sequence). V shed 6 bases and J shed 4 bases, with 12 bases lying between them. The CDR3 consists of 13 residues. The CDR3 loop is CASRSQGLYGYTF. The CDR3 DNA follows: TGTGCCAGCAGATCCCAGGGTCTCTATGGCTACACCTTC.

This clone was counted only a few times. J is TRBJ2-7 and V is TRBV7-6, with D possibly TRBD1 on 6 matching bases. V dropped 8 bases and J dropped 0 bases, with 14 bases sitting between them. Germline CDR1 is SGHVS and CDR2 is FNYEAQ. The CDR3 totals 14 residues. CDR3 sequence reads: CASSHRESSYEQYF. Here the CDR3 DNA reads TGTGCCAGCTCTCACAGGGAGTCCTCCTACGAGCAGTACTTC.

The chain uses TRBV7-2 and TRBJ2-1; 9 bases match TRBD2. The CDR3 totals 15 residues. Losses at the gene ends were 4 bases for V and 8 bases for J; bases not matched to a gene: 9. CDR1 is SGHTA, CDR2 FQGNSA, per germline. CDR3 nucleotide sequence: TGTGCCAGCAGCTCCGTCCCGGGACTAGCCCATGAGCAGTTCTTC. It specifies CASSSVPGLAHEQFF.

As concerns this clone: The conserved phenylalanine or tryptophan normally closing the CDR3 is absent here, so this likely arose from a read error. V and J are TRBV5-1 and TRBJ2-7; 8 bases align to TRBD2. The CDR3 is made up of 16 amino acids. The J segment lost 0 bases and the V segment lost 0 bases, leaving 5 bases of the junction unmatched. Per germline, CDR1 SGHRS and CDR2 YFSETQ. As DNA, the CDR3 is TGCGCCAGCAGCTTGGCGGTAGCGGGAAACTCCTACGAGCAGTACCTC. Amino acid sequence: CASSLAVAGNSYEQYL.

The CDR3 DNA reads as TGCGCCAGCAGTGCCAGCGGGACCCACGAGCAGTACTTC. Translated, it gives CASSASGTHEQYF. The chain has TRBV10-1 and TRBJ2-7, with 7 positions matching TRBD2. The CDR3 is 13 amino acids. V shed 4 bases and J 5 bases; nucleotides not matched to a gene: 5. CDR1 and CDR2 from the germline V gene are WNHNN and SYGVQD (reference sequence).

The chain combines TRBV28 with TRBJ1-5; TRBD1 agrees at 11 bases. The CDR3 has 17 amino acids. Germline V gene data show CDR1 as MDHEN and CDR2 as SYDVKM. J lost 4 bases, V lost 7 bases, and 12 bases had no gene match. CDR3 protein: CASTQAGTGGRNQPQHF. Here the CDR3 DNA reads TGTGCCAGCACCCAGGCGGGGACAGGGGGAAGAAATCAGCCCCAGCATTTT.

CDR3 nucleotide sequence: TGTGCCAGCAGTCCTGTTTCCGCGGACGAGCAGTACTTC. Translating it yields CASSPVSADEQYF. The chain is built from TRBV27 and TRBJ2-7, with D uncertain. There are 13 residues in the CDR3. The germline CDR1 and CDR2 sequences are MNHEY and SMNVEV (reference sequence). Trimming removed 5 bases from V and 5 bases from J, with 13 bases in between.

The chain carries TRBV7-9 and TRBJ1-1; the D gene is possibly TRBD1 (5 bases). CDR1 and CDR2 from the germline V gene are SEHNR and FQNEAQ (reference sequence). The CDR3 has 16 residues. V was shortened by 4 bases and J by 3 bases, with 18 bases between the two germline ends. The CDR3 here is CASSSAGRGGDTEAFF. As DNA, the CDR3 is TGTGCCAGCAGCTCGGCCGGGCGGGGAGGGGACACTGAAGCTTTCTTT. The full variable domain, with the rest looked up from reference TRBV7-9 and TRBJ1-1, is DTGVSQNPRHKITKRGQNVTFRCDPISEHNRLYWYRQTLGQGPEFLTYFQNEAQLEKSRLLSDRFSAERPKGSFSTLEIQRTEQGDSAMYLCASSSAGRGGDTEAFFGQGTRLTVV.

The CDR3 is CASSLNVWRVGAYEETQYF. The CDR3 nucleotides read TGTGCCAGCAGCTTAAACGTGTGGCGGGTTGGAGCGTACGAAGAGACCCAGTACTTC. The chain uses TRBV7-2 and TRBJ2-5; weak D call: TRBD2 (5 bases). With 2 bases removed from V and 3 bases from J, the gap between germline ends came to 25 bases. CDR1 and CDR2 from the germline V gene are SGHTA and FQGNSA. There are 19 residues in the CDR3.

V usage is TRBV18 and J usage is TRBJ2-7; 9 nucleotides align to TRBD2. The CDR3 sequence is 14 residues long. The J segment lost 6 bases and the V segment lost 3 bases, leaving 6 bases of the junction unmatched. Germline V gene lookup returns CDR1 KGHSH and CDR2 LQKENI. In nucleotides, the CDR3 is TGTGCCAGCTCACCGGGACTAGCCGCCCTCGAGCAGTACTTC. This translates into CASSPGLAALEQYF.

The genes are TRBV9 and TRBJ2-5; D might be TRBD1 (7 bases). The ends were cut back, 3 bases at V and 4 bases at J, with 22 bases in the middle. The CDR3 has 17 residues. Germline CDR1 SGDLS, CDR2 YYNGEE. The CDR3 sequence: CASSEGGGRQGRETQYF. The CDR3 DNA follows: TGTGCCAGCAGCGAGGGTGGGGGGAGACAGGGACGAGAGACCCAGTACTTC.

The CDR3 DNA follows: TGTGCCAGCAGCCCCGGACTAGCGGGGGGGAATGAGCAGTTCTTC. Translating it yields CASSPGLAGGNEQFF. The chain couples TRBV6-5 to TRBJ2-1; 15 nucleotides match TRBD2. Trimming took 6 bases from V and 7 from J; bases not matched to a gene: 4. Germline V gene lookup returns CDR1 MNHEY and CDR2 SVGAGI. This CDR3 region has 15 residues.

This clone was observed a single time. J is TRBJ2-5 and V is TRBV30; D not certain. V was shortened by 3 bases and J by 4 bases, with 6 bases between the two germline ends. The length of the CDR3 is 11 residues. Germline V gene lookup returns CDR1 GTSNPN and CDR2 SVGIG (reference sequence). The CDR3 region is CAWSSGETQYF. As DNA, the CDR3 is TGTGCCTGGAGCTCGGGAGAGACCCAGTACTTC. Drawing the rest from reference TRBV30 and TRBJ2-5, the complete variable domain is SQTIHQWPATLVQPVGSPLSLECTVEGTSNPNLYWYRQAAGRGLQLLFYSVGIGQISSEVPQNLSASRPQDRQFILSSKKLLLSDSGFYLCAWSSGETQYFGPGTRLLVL.

This chain uses TRBV11-2 with TRBJ2-7; the D is unclear. The germline gives CDR1 SGHAT, CDR2 FQNNGV. Trimming pared 5 bases from V and 2 bases from J, leaving 7 bases between. The CDR3 sequence is 12 residues long. The CDR3 coding sequence is TGTGCCAGCAGCAGCGTTACCTACGAGCAGTACTTC. It translates to CASSSVTYEQYF.

This clone is a singleton in its sample. The rearrangement uses TRBV5-1 and TRBJ2-1; 16 bases are a match to TRBD2. The CDR3 sequence is 21 residues long. Germline CDR1 SGHRS, CDR2 YFSETQ. Trimming removed 0 bases from V and 2 bases from J; junction bases left unmatched: 11. CDR3 nucleotide sequence: TGCGCCAGCAGCTTGGCCTCGGGGGGACTAGCGGGAGGGACAACCTACAATGAGCAGTTCTTC. Protein: CASSLASGGLAGGTTYNEQFF.

This chain uses TRBV13 with TRBJ2-2; D remains ambiguous. V was clipped by 5 bases and J by 4 bases, with 8 bases between them. CDR3 size: 13 residues. Germline V gene lookup returns CDR1 PRHDT and CDR2 FYEKMQ (reference sequence). CDR3 in DNA: TGTGCCAGCAGCCTCCGTATCACCGGGGAGCTGTTTTTT. This gives the protein CASSLRITGELFF.

V and J are TRBV5-5 and TRBJ1-4, with 8 positions matching TRBD1. Trimming at V came to 0 bases and at J to 8 bases, leaving 6 bases not matched to a gene. CDR1 SGHKS and CDR2 YYEKEE come from the germline V gene (reference sequence). The CDR3 extends over 15 amino acids. The CDR3 DNA is TGTGCCAGCAGCTTGGAGGGACAGGTGGGGGAAAAACTGTTTTTT. Residues: CASSLEGQVGEKLFF.